These 30 T cell receptor beta chains were sequenced from one sample in a study of regulatory T cells in long-lasting Graves disease. Time point reported: newly diagnosed GD, antithyroid drugs for less than 3 months. RNA extracted from PBMCs served as the sequencing template. Library construction for TCR beta used iRepertoire HTBI primers and Arm-PCR of CDR3 regions. TCRdb processed the multiplex PCR reads anew with MiXCR; each CDR3 protein has one entry. The sample records about 450,000 distinct CDR3 sequences, 12% to 15% being singletons. Separately, the same data were catalogued under a study of T cells in Graves' hyperthyroidism and ophthalmopathy.

The specimen was peripheral blood mononuclear cells (PBMCs), collected at new diagnosis, from a patient treated with antithyroid drugs. Receptors originate from a woman aged 45 to 65 with Graves disease.

Many counts were recorded for this clonotype. The V and J genes are TRBV18 and TRBJ2-5, with D uncertain. CDR1 is KGHSH, CDR2 LQKENI, per germline. CDR3 length equals 12 residues. V dropped 2 bases and J dropped 2 bases, with 3 bases sitting between them. This CDR3 reads CASSPGQETQYF. CDR3 coding DNA: TGTGCCAGCTCACCAGGGCAAGAGACCCAGTACTTC.

The sample holds a few counts of this clonotype. The chain links TRBV18 to TRBJ2-2; D uncertain. CDR1 is KGHSH, CDR2 LQKENI, per germline. The length of the CDR3 is 14 residues. Trimming took 3 bases from V and 1 from J, leaving 6 bases between them. The CDR3 DNA reads TGTGCCAGCTCACCGAGCCAGAACACCGGGGAGCTGTTTTTT. Amino acids: CASSPSQNTGELFF.

This clonotype was seen many times. V gene TRBV28 combines with J gene TRBJ2-3, with no clear D. The V end was cut by 3 bases, the J end by 0 bases, with 10 bases between. CDR1 is MDHEN and CDR2 is SYDVKM in the germline V gene. CDR3 length: 15 amino acids. In DNA form, the CDR3 reads TGTGCCAGCAGTTTGGTGCTGAGGAGCACAGATACGCAGTATTTT. Amino acids: CASSLVLRSTDTQYF.

This clonotype was counted at least ten times. The chain has TRBV24-1 and TRBJ2-7, with D possibly called TRBD1 or TRBD2 (5 bases each). V lost 4 bases, J lost 8 bases, and 14 bases lay in between. The CDR3 sequence is 13 residues long. Germline lookup yields CDR1 KGHDR and CDR2 SFDVKD. The CDR3 sequence: CATSDLGTDKQYF. As DNA, the CDR3 is TGTGCCACCAGTGACCTAGGGACCGACAAGCAGTACTTC.

Notes on this clonotype: The junction differs from germline at one of its ends, possibly a read error. The chain couples TRBV29-1 to TRBJ1-1; no firm D call. CDR3 length: 13 residues. Looked up from germline, CDR1 is SQVTM and CDR2 is ANQGSEA. The CDR3, as DNA: TGCAGCGTCCATCCGGGCCTGAACACTGAAGCTGTCTTT. Amino acids: CSVHPGLNTEAVF.

This clonotype was recorded at least ten times. The chain employs TRBV27 and TRBJ2-5; a weak D match, TRBD1 (6 bases). Per germline, CDR1 MNHEY and CDR2 SMNVEV (reference sequence). V gave up 6 bases and J gave up 1 base, with 9 bases separating them. This CDR3 contains 13 residues. DNA of the CDR3: TGTGCCAGCAGGGACAGCGCCCAAGAGACCCAGTACTTC. Amino acid sequence: CASRDSAQETQYF.

The CDR3 region is CASSRIRVPRAYSGELFF. The CDR3 nucleotides read TGTGCCAGCAGCAGAATTAGGGTGCCCAGGGCGTACTCCGGGGAGCTGTTTTTT. The chain carries TRBV7-8 and TRBJ2-2; perhaps TRBD1 as D (5 bases). The CDR3 contains 18 residues. The ends were cut back, 5 bases at V and 6 bases at J, with 25 bases in the middle. Germline V gives CDR1 SGHVS, CDR2 FQNEAQ.

In this sample, this clonotype turned up many times. This rearrangement joins TRBV19 to TRBJ2-3; 11 bases align to TRBD2. The germline CDR1 and CDR2 sequences are LNHDA and SQIVND (reference sequence). V trimming: 5 bases; J trimming: 2 bases; junction bases outside the gene matches: 9. This CDR3 region has 17 residues. The CDR3 region has the DNA TGTGCCAGTAGTCTCTCGGAGGGACTAGCGGACACAGATACGCAGTATTTT. Amino acid sequence: CASSLSEGLADTDTQYF.

Ten or more counts support this clonotype. The chain uses TRBV4-1 and TRBJ2-1; D may match TRBD1 or TRBD2 (6 bases each). V lost 1 base and J 4 bases, leaving 14 bases between the germline ends. Germline V gene lookup returns CDR1 MGHRA and CDR2 YSYEKL. The CDR3 runs to 16 residues. The CDR3 DNA reads TGCGCCAGCAGCCAAGCGGGGGCTCGGGCATACAATGAGCAGTTCTTC. Its protein product is CASSQAGARAYNEQFF.

V gene TRBV11-2 combines with J gene TRBJ2-5; D is uncertain. The CDR3 loop spans 12 amino acids. V lost 2 bases and J 4 bases, leaving 5 bases between the germline ends. Germline V gene sequence: CDR1 SGHAT, CDR2 FQNNGV. The CDR3 region has the DNA TGTGCCAGCAGCTTAAGCACAGAGACCCAGTACTTC. Translation: CASSLSTETQYF.

The chain recombines TRBV2 with TRBJ1-2; D might be TRBD1 (5 bases). The CDR3 is made up of 15 amino acids. Germline V gives CDR1 SNHLY, CDR2 FYNNEI. V lost 3 bases and J lost 8, with 19 bases in between. CDR3 loop: CASSDPSLVWDGYTF. CDR3 nucleotide sequence: TGTGCCAGCAGTGATCCCTCTCTGGTCTGGGACGGCTACACCTTC.

The table lists this clonotype with a few counts. CDR3 amino acids: CASSQWAGAEAFF. The CDR3 coding sequence is TGTGCCAGCAGCCAATGGGCCGGTGCTGAAGCTTTCTTT. V and J are TRBV3-1 and TRBJ1-1; no clear D gene. Germline V gene lookup returns CDR1 LGHDT and CDR2 YNNKEL (reference sequence). The CDR3 contains 13 residues. V gave up 2 bases and J gave up 6 bases, with 10 bases separating them.

This chain uses TRBV11-2 with TRBJ2-7; D is possibly TRBD1 or TRBD2 (5 bases each). V gave up 3 bases and J gave up 3 bases, with 24 bases separating them. Germline loops: CDR1 SGHAT, CDR2 FQNNGV. The CDR3 covers 18 residues. This CDR3 is CASSLPRRMERGSYEQYF. The CDR3 DNA reads TGTGCCAGCAGCTTGCCCAGAAGGATGGAGAGGGGAAGCTACGAGCAGTACTTC.

On this clonotype itself: A much larger clonotype is one base distant, so this may be a read error. The chain carries TRBV5-5 and TRBJ1-1, with D possibly being TRBD1 (5 bases). The CDR3 loop spans 13 amino acids. The germline V gene encodes CDR1 SGHKS and CDR2 YYEKEE (reference sequence). CDR3 bases: TGTACCAGCAACTCTTTCGGGGGCACTGAAGCTTTCTTT. Translating gives CTSNSFGGTEAFF.

This clonotype was seen many times. The chain recombines TRBV25-1 with TRBJ1-2; 9 bases are shared with TRBD1. The CDR3 sequence is 15 residues long. CDR1 and CDR2 from the germline V gene are MGHDK and SYGVNS. The J segment lost 4 bases and the V segment lost 3 bases, leaving 6 bases of the junction unmatched. This CDR3 is CASSEPGQGAYGYTF. In nucleotides, the CDR3 is TGTGCCAGCAGTGAGCCGGGACAGGGAGCCTATGGCTACACCTTC.

This sequence joins TRBV5-1 and TRBJ2-1; D unresolved. The V gene lost 3 bases and the J gene lost 5 bases, with 12 bases spanning the gap. In germline, CDR1 is SGHRS, CDR2 YFSETQ. CDR3 length: 14 residues. DNA for the CDR3: TGCGCCAGCAGCTGGCCCCGCAACAACAATGAGCAGTTCTTC. Its protein product is CASSWPRNNNEQFF.

The J gene is TRBJ1-4, the V gene TRBV13; the D is unclear. CDR1 and CDR2 (germline): PRHDT, FYEKMQ (reference sequence). The CDR3 length is 15 residues. V lost 5 bases to trimming and J lost 3 bases, with 13 bases between them. In DNA, the CDR3 is TGTGCCAGCAGCGAAAGTACCGGAGCTAATGAAAAACTGTTTTTT. Its protein is CASSESTGANEKLFF. The whole variable domain, remainder taken from reference TRBV13 and TRBJ1-4, is AAGVIQSPRHLIKEKRETATLKCYPIPRHDTVYWYQQGPGQDPQFLISFYEKMQSDKGSIPDRFSAQQFSDYHSELNMSSLELGDSALYFCASSESTGANEKLFFGSGTQLSVL.

This clonotype was seen repeatedly, ten times or more. This chain connects TRBV20-1 to TRBJ1-6, with D possibly matching TRBD1 (6 bases). The CDR3 length is 13 residues. Germline CDR1 reads DFQATT; CDR2 reads SNEGSKA (reference sequence). Deletions cut 5 bases from V and 4 bases from J, with 9 bases between. CDR3 nucleotides: TGCAGTGCTTCGGACAGTTATAATTCACCCCTCCACTTT. It codes for CSASDSYNSPLHF.

The chain joins TRBV5-4 to TRBJ1-2; 11 bases match TRBD1. Germline V lookup: CDR1 SGHNT, CDR2 YYREEE (reference sequence). Losses at the gene ends were 3 bases for V and 8 bases for J; bases not matched to a gene: 15. The CDR3 length is 17 residues. The CDR3 is CASSSGTGGWRLLGYTF. The CDR3 DNA reads TGTGCCAGCAGCTCCGGGACAGGGGGTTGGAGACTGTTGGGCTACACCTTC.

This clonotype was counted only a few times. The chain carries TRBV7-9 and TRBJ1-2; 8 bases match TRBD1. The junction had 5 bases not matched to a gene; V was cut back by 2 bases and J by 3 bases. Germline V gene sequence: CDR1 SEHNR, CDR2 FQNEAQ (reference sequence). This CDR3 region has 15 residues. The CDR3 loop is CASSLNDRGHYGYTF. The CDR3 bases are TGTGCCAGCAGCTTAAACGACAGGGGCCACTATGGCTACACCTTC.

This clonotype was counted a few times. The chain joins TRBV19 to TRBJ1-5, with unresolved D. Per the germline V gene, CDR1 is LNHDA and CDR2 is SQIVND (reference sequence). CDR3 length equals 15 residues. Trimming removed 4 bases at V and 3 bases at J, with 13 bases between. The CDR3 DNA sequence: TGTGCCAGTAGTACCCAGCCAAACTCCAATCAGCCCCAGCATTTT. It yields the protein CASSTQPNSNQPQHF.

This clonotype was detected a few times. A much larger clone sits a single nucleotide away, making a read error possible. The rearrangement links TRBV5-5 to TRBJ2-1; the match to TRBD2 covers 16 bases. The CDR3 has 17 residues. Germline V gene lookup returns CDR1 SGHKS and CDR2 YYEKEE (reference sequence). This chain's CDR3 is CASRAGLAGGPSWEQLF. CDR3 coding DNA: TGTGCCAGCAGGGCGGGACTAGCGGGAGGGCCCTCTTGGGAGCAGCTCTTC.

This clonotype was counted at least ten times. This chain connects TRBV2 to TRBJ1-5; no clear D gene. Trimming pared 4 bases from V and 5 bases from J, leaving 9 bases between. The V gene's germline CDR1 is SNHLY and CDR2 FYNNEI. CDR3 size: 13 residues. CDR3 sequence reads: CASSGQMDQPQHF. CDR3 nucleotide sequence: TGTGCCAGCAGTGGACAAATGGATCAGCCCCAGCATTTT.

This clonotype was found a few times. DNA for the CDR3: TGTGCCAGCAGTGGAGGCGGGAGGTGGTACGAGCAGTACTTC. Its protein is CASSGGGRWYEQYF. This chain uses TRBV7-9 with TRBJ2-7; 8 nucleotides match TRBD2. Germline-derived CDR1 and CDR2 are SEHNR and FQNEAQ (reference sequence). V trimming: 6 bases; J trimming: 4 bases; junction bases outside the gene matches: 8. The CDR3 length is 14 residues.

In its sample, this clonotype was seen many times. The gene calls are TRBV15 and TRBJ2-7, with 7 bases matching TRBD1. V shed 3 bases and J 2 bases; nucleotides not matched to a gene: 16. Germline assignment: CDR1 LNHNV and CDR2 YYDKDF (reference sequence). The CDR3 has 18 amino acids. DNA for the CDR3: TGTGCCACCAGCAGCCATCGGGCGGCGGGCCAGGGGGCCTACGAGCAGTACTTC. It is translated as CATSSHRAAGQGAYEQYF.

This clonotype was seen at least ten times. The rearrangement links TRBV12-3 or TRBV12-4 to TRBJ1-1; D ambiguous. The CDR3 is made up of 14 amino acids. V was trimmed by 1 base and J by 2 bases, leaving 8 bases between them. CDR3 region: CASSLVGRNTEAFF. CDR3 in DNA: TGTGCCAGCAGTTTAGTGGGCCGAAACACTGAAGCTTTCTTT.

This clonotype has a count of ten or more. DNA of the CDR3: TGTGCCAGCAGCTTAGCAACGGGACTAGCCTACAATGAGCAGTTCTTC. It translates to CASSLATGLAYNEQFF. The J gene is TRBJ2-1, the V gene TRBV7-2, with 8 positions matching TRBD2. Germline CDR1 SGHTA, CDR2 FQGNSA. CDR3 length equals 16 residues. The junction had 3 bases not matched to a gene; V was cut back by 0 bases and J by 2 bases. The variable domain in full, with the rest retrieved from reference TRBV7-2 and TRBJ2-1, is GAGVSQSPSNKVTEKGKDVELRCDPISGHTALYWYRQSLGQGLEFLIYFQGNSAPDKSGLPSDRFSAERTGGSVSTLTIQRTQQEDSAVYLCASSLATGLAYNEQFFGPGTRLTVL.

As for this clonotype: An end of the junction differs from the germline gene, which may be a read error. This chain joins TRBV18 and TRBJ2-2, with D perhaps assigned TRBD1 or TRBD2 (6 bases each). The CDR3 covers 16 residues. Germline V gene sequence: CDR1 KGHSH, CDR2 LQKENI. The DNA for the CDR3 is TGCGCCAGGTCGTCCACCCGGGGGCAAGAGACCGGGGAGCTGGTTTTT. This gives the protein CARSSTRGQETGELVF.

Worth noting for this clonotype: A clone one base away is much larger, so this may be a read error. The chain joins TRBV19 to TRBJ1-1; 7 nucleotides match TRBD1. V was pared by 4 bases and J by 6 bases, with 14 bases of the junction left unmatched. CDR1 LNHDA and CDR2 SQIVND come from the germline V gene (reference sequence). CDR3 length: 16 amino acids. The CDR3 DNA follows: TGTGCCAGTAGTAATCGACAGGGAAGATTGGACGCTGAAGCTTTCTTT. This gives the protein CASSNRQGRLDAEAFF.

CDR3 protein: CASSFTSGSIKTQYF. In nucleotides, the CDR3 is TGCGCCAGCAGCTTTACTAGCGGGAGTATAAAGACCCAGTACTTC. This chain connects TRBV5-1 to TRBJ2-5; 11 bases are a match to TRBD2. Germline CDR1 is SGHRS and CDR2 is YFSETQ. The CDR3 length is 15 residues. J was trimmed by 6 bases and V by 2 bases; bases with no gene match: 6.